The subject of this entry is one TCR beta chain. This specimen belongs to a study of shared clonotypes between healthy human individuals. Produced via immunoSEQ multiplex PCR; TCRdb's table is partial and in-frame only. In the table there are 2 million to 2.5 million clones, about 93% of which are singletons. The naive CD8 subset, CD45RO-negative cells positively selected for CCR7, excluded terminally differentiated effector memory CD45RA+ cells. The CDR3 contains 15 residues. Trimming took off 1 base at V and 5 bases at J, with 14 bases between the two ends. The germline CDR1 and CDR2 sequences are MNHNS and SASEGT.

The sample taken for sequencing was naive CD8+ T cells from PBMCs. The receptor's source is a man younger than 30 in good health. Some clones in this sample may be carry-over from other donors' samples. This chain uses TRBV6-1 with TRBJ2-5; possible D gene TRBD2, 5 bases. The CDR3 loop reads CASSEVFWENETQYF. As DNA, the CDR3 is TGTGCCAGCAGTGAAGTATTCTGGGAGAATGAGACCCAGTACTTC.